These 25 T cell receptor beta chains were sequenced from one sample in a study of blood T cell repertoires in COVID-19. Only in-frame clones appear in the TCRdb table, and some are missing; sequencing was by immunoSEQ multiplex PCR. The sample includes hundreds of thousands of clones, about 86% of them seen just once. The sample taken for sequencing was peripheral blood. These receptors were collected from a woman aged 25 to 39 who had recovered from COVID-19.

V and J are TRBV5-1 and TRBJ2-2, with D tentatively TRBD2 (6 bases). V was shortened by 2 bases and J by 0 bases, with 14 bases between the two germline ends. The CDR3 is made up of 17 amino acids. CDR1 is SGHRS and CDR2 is YFSETQ in the germline V gene. The CDR3 sequence is CASSLTGTSSNTGELFF. DNA of the CDR3: TGCGCCAGCAGCTTAACCGGGACTTCGTCGAACACCGGGGAGCTGTTTTTT.

This clone was detected only once. The genes are TRBV28 and TRBJ2-2; D gene uncertain. The CDR3 has 14 amino acids. The germline gives CDR1 MDHEN, CDR2 SYDVKM. Trimming left V 7 bases short and J 6 bases short, with 15 bases between. In nucleotides, the CDR3 is TGTGCCAGCAACCCTAGTTCGTACGCCGGGGAGCTGTTTTTT. It yields the protein CASNPSSYAGELFF.

This chain links TRBV19 with TRBJ1-5; 7 nucleotides align to TRBD1. The CDR3 contains 15 residues. Trimming removed 5 bases from V and 4 bases from J; junction bases left unmatched: 8. CDR1 and CDR2 from the germline V gene are LNHDA and SQIVND (reference sequence). The CDR3 is CASSPGQRLNQPQHF. The CDR3 DNA follows: TGTGCCAGTAGTCCGGGACAGAGGTTGAATCAGCCCCAGCATTTT.

The chain joins TRBV5-4 to TRBJ2-5; 9 positions agree with TRBD2. The V gene end was trimmed by 4 bases and the J gene end by 4 bases; junction bases not matched to a gene: 14. Germline CDR1 is SGHNT and CDR2 is YYREEE (reference sequence). The CDR3 length is 17 residues. The CDR3 DNA follows: TGTGCCAGCAGCGCGGGAGGTTCGGGCGGGAGGGCAGAGACCCAGTACTTC. It specifies CASSAGGSGGRAETQYF.

The V gene is TRBV6-5, the J gene TRBJ2-7; 7 bases are a match to TRBD1. The V gene end was trimmed by 6 bases and the J gene end by 4 bases; junction bases not matched to a gene: 9. CDR3 length: 14 amino acids. Germline assignment: CDR1 MNHEY and CDR2 SVGAGI. The CDR3 coding sequence is TGTGCCAGCAGAAAAGACAGGGACCATTACGAGCAGTACTTC. As protein: CASRKDRDHYEQYF.

The rearrangement joins TRBV9 to TRBJ1-1; unclear D gene. V shed 1 base and J shed 1 base, with 5 bases lying between them. The CDR3 is 13 residues long. Germline V gene data show CDR1 as SGDLS and CDR2 as YYNGEE. CDR3 DNA sequence: TGTGCCAGCAGCGTATTTCAGAACACTGAAGCTTTCTTT. Protein sequence: CASSVFQNTEAFF.

This chain connects TRBV5-1 to TRBJ2-5; TRBD2 matches 9 bases. J gave up 3 bases and V 4 bases, and 7 bases lay outside the gene matches. Germline CDR1 reads SGHRS; CDR2 reads YFSETQ. This CDR3 region has 15 residues. The CDR3 here is CASSKGLAREETQYF. DNA of the CDR3: TGCGCCAGCAGCAAGGGACTAGCTAGGGAAGAGACCCAGTACTTC. Filled out from reference TRBV5-1 and TRBJ2-5, the complete variable domain reads KAGVTQTPRYLIKTRGQQVTLSCSPISGHRSVSWYQQTPGQGLQFLFEYFSETQRNKGNFPGRFSGRQFSNSRSEMNVSTLELGDSALYLCASSKGLAREETQYFGPGTRLLVL.

For this clone: The identical CDR3 is also encoded by other nucleotide sequences in the sample. The chain carries TRBV19 and TRBJ1-1; tentatively, D is TRBD1 (5 bases). V lost 1 base, J lost 5 bases, and 8 bases lay in between. CDR1 is LNHDA, CDR2 SQIVND, per germline (reference sequence). There are 13 residues in the CDR3. Here the CDR3 reads CASSIGRGTEAFF. CDR3 DNA: TGTGCCAGTAGTATAGGGAGGGGTACTGAAGCTTTCTTT.

The rearrangement links TRBV11-3 to TRBJ2-2; 7 bases map to TRBD1. The CDR3 is made up of 15 amino acids. With V trimmed by 2 bases and J by 6 bases, 6 bases remained unmatched. Looked up from germline, CDR1 is SGHNT and CDR2 is YENEEA. As DNA, the CDR3 is TGTGCCAGCAGCTTATACACAGGGGATGCCGGGGAGCTGTTTTTT. Translation: CASSLYTGDAGELFF.

The chain links TRBV19 to TRBJ2-4, with 8 positions matching TRBD1. Germline V lookup: CDR1 LNHDA, CDR2 SQIVND (reference sequence). The CDR3 covers 15 residues. Losses at the gene ends were 3 bases for V and 2 bases for J; bases not matched to a gene: 3. CDR3 sequence: CASSIGQGTKNIQYF. Written as DNA, the CDR3 is TGTGCCAGTAGTATCGGACAGGGAACCAAAAACATTCAGTACTTC.

In this sample, this clone turned up a few times. This chain links TRBV9 with TRBJ2-2, with 10 bases aligning to TRBD2. Germline CDR1 reads SGDLS; CDR2 reads YYNGEE. Unmatched junction bases numbered 10, after V lost 4 bases and J lost 7 bases. This CDR3 is 16 amino acids long. CDR3 coding DNA: TGTGCCAGCAGCCCCCTGAGCGGGGGGGCGGTCGGGGAGCTGTTTTTT. Its translation: CASSPLSGGAVGELFF.

The chain uses TRBV7-2 and TRBJ2-5; D is unclear. V was clipped by 5 bases and J by 5 bases, with 18 bases between them. Per germline, CDR1 SGHTA and CDR2 FQGNSA. This CDR3 comprises 15 residues. DNA of the CDR3: TGTGCCAGCAGCAAAGACCCACCTCGCGGCGAGACCCAGTACTTC. Its protein product is CASSKDPPRGETQYF.

The rearrangement uses TRBV4-3 and TRBJ2-7, with TRBD1 matching 8 bases. The CDR3 consists of 14 residues. CDR1 is LGHNA and CDR2 is YSLEER in the germline V gene. With 1 base clipped from V and 4 bases from J, the junction kept 3 bases outside the gene matches. The CDR3: CASSQARGQYEQYF. The DNA for the CDR3 is TGCGCCAGCAGCCAAGCCAGGGGGCAGTACGAGCAGTACTTC.

This chain uses TRBV18 with TRBJ1-5; D unresolved. The germline gives CDR1 KGHSH, CDR2 LQKENI. V was cut by 4 bases and J by 6 bases, with 10 bases left in between. This CDR3 contains 13 residues. CDR3 in amino acids: CASSLTEGQPQHF. DNA for the CDR3: TGTGCCAGCTCACTGACGGAGGGTCAGCCCCAGCATTTT.

The chain is built from TRBV7-2 and TRBJ2-7, with 7 bases lining up with TRBD1. The CDR3 length is 14 residues. With 5 bases clipped from V and 3 bases from J, the junction kept 7 bases outside the gene matches. Germline CDR1 and CDR2: SGHTA and FQGNSA. CDR3 region: CASSPRQGFYEQYF. CDR3 coding DNA: TGTGCCAGCAGCCCGCGACAGGGTTTCTACGAGCAGTACTTC.

The chain links TRBV6-1 to TRBJ2-7, with D perhaps TRBD2 (6 bases). V was trimmed by 1 base and J by 4 bases, leaving 11 bases between them. Germline V gives CDR1 MNHNS, CDR2 SASEGT. This CDR3 region has 14 residues. The CDR3 reads CASSEVSGRYEQYF. In nucleotides, the CDR3 is TGTGCCAGCAGTGAAGTGTCAGGGAGGTACGAGCAGTACTTC.

The count of this clone is one. Other DNA sequences in this specimen translate into the identical CDR3. The gene calls are TRBV18 and TRBJ1-1; 10 bases are shared with TRBD1. The CDR3 runs to 14 residues. V dropped 3 bases and J dropped 6; count of bases not matched to a gene: 4. Germline CDR1 KGHSH, CDR2 LQKENI. The CDR3 DNA reads as TGTGCCAGCTCACCCGGGACAGGGGTTGCTGAAGCTTTCTTT. Encoded protein: CASSPGTGVAEAFF.

The gene calls are TRBV9 and TRBJ1-2; D ambiguous. V lost 2 bases and J 0 bases, leaving 5 bases between the germline ends. The CDR3 length is 13 residues. From germline, CDR1 is SGDLS and CDR2 YYNGEE. DNA for the CDR3: TGTGCCAGCAGCGTCCAGTCTAACTATGGCTACACCTTC. Translating gives CASSVQSNYGYTF. Full variable domain (missing parts from reference TRBV9 and TRBJ1-2): DSGVTQTPKHLITATGQRVTLRCSPRSGDLSVYWYQQSLDQGLQFLIQYYNGEERAKGNILERFSAQQFPDLHSELNLSSLELGDSALYFCASSVQSNYGYTFGSGTRLTVV.

The chain recombines TRBV29-1 with TRBJ2-7; 9 bases are shared with TRBD1. In germline, CDR1 is SQVTM, CDR2 ANQGSEA. Trimming at V came to 3 bases and at J to 0 bases, leaving 3 bases not matched to a gene. The CDR3 totals 14 residues. The chain's CDR3 is CSVETGGSSYEQYF. As DNA, the CDR3 is TGCAGCGTTGAGACAGGGGGAAGCTCCTACGAGCAGTACTTC.

This clone was observed once. The rearrangement links TRBV18 to TRBJ2-1, with 15 bases that match TRBD2. Germline V gene lookup returns CDR1 KGHSH and CDR2 LQKENI. V was clipped by 0 bases and J by 0 bases; unmatched bases: 12. This CDR3 spans 22 amino acids. In DNA form, the CDR3 reads TGTGCCAGCTCACCACCCTTGACCCCGGGACTAGCGGGGGGAAGCTCCTACAATGAGCAGTTCTTC. Translated, it gives CASSPPLTPGLAGGSSYNEQFF.

The chain joins TRBV7-9 to TRBJ1-2; tentatively, D is TRBD1 (6 bases). Trimming stripped 0 bases from V and 8 bases from J, with 19 bases between. In germline, CDR1 is SEHNR, CDR2 FQNEAQ (reference sequence). The CDR3 totals 16 residues. CDR3 amino acids: CASSLARSGGRGGYTF. CDR3 coding DNA: TGTGCCAGCAGCTTAGCGAGATCCGGGGGGCGCGGAGGCTACACCTTC.

This clone was recorded only once. The V call is TRBV3-1 (or the pseudogene TRBV3-2), the J call TRBJ1-1; tentative D call: TRBD1 (5 bases). The V and J ends lost 3 bases and 1 base respectively, with 15 bases between them. CDR1 and CDR2 (germline): LGHDT, YNNKEL (reference sequence). This CDR3 spans 16 amino acids. DNA for the CDR3: TGTGCCAGCAGCCAGGGAGGGGTGACCGCGAACACTGAAGCTTTCTTT. It is translated as CASSQGGVTANTEAFF.

J is TRBJ2-7 and V is TRBV6-5; TRBD2 agrees at 7 bases. The CDR3 is made up of 15 amino acids. Germline loops: CDR1 MNHEY, CDR2 SVGAGI. After removal of 6 bases from V and 2 bases from J, the junction contained 10 bases not matched to a gene. The CDR3 loop reads CASRLGWGGTYEQYF. The CDR3 DNA follows: TGTGCCAGCAGACTTGGGTGGGGGGGAACCTACGAGCAGTACTTC.

This clone was detected a few times. CDR3 residues: CASSSSTGPTEAFF. The CDR3, as DNA: TGTGCCAGCAGCTCGTCGACAGGCCCCACTGAAGCTTTCTTT. The chain carries TRBV11-2 and TRBJ1-1, with D perhaps matching TRBD1 (6 bases). The length of the CDR3 is 14 residues. CDR1 is SGHAT and CDR2 is FQNNGV in the germline V gene. V lost 4 bases and J 4 bases, leaving 13 bases between the germline ends.

The chain combines TRBV30 with TRBJ1-2, with D perhaps matching TRBD1 (5 bases). V was clipped by 5 bases and J by 5 bases, with 12 bases between them. Germline V gene sequence: CDR1 GTSNPN, CDR2 SVGIG (reference sequence). There are 12 residues in the CDR3. DNA for the CDR3: TGTGCCTGGTGGGGGGGTCGATATGGCTACACCTTC. It encodes CAWWGGRYGYTF.